The entry below describes one T cell receptor (beta chain). Antigen unknown. The data were taken from a study of beta chain features in type 1 diabetes. V gave up 5 bases and J gave up 2 bases; unmatched junction bases: 4. Germline V gene sequence: CDR1 SGHRS, CDR2 YFSETQ. The CDR3 consists of 15 residues. Sequencing targeted expressed TCRB transcripts, as all isolated RNA had been reverse transcribed. Naive, central memory and regulatory T cell samples averaged roughly 3.4 million immunoSEQ reads each. Data came from immunoSEQ multiplex PCR; TCRdb stores just in-frame clones and leaves some out. This table holds about 290,000 clones, 8% found once. Study results and caveats: It was among patients, rather than healthy donors, that naive, central memory and Treg TCRB repertoires appeared more similar. An over-representation of cells with high TCR expression could result from cDNA sequencing.

The rearrangement uses TRBV5-1 and TRBJ2-1; 10 bases line up with TRBD1. The origin of this receptor is a woman in her late teens or twenties in good health. Sequencing was carried out using central memory CD4+ T cells from blood. The CDR3 region is CASRGGQGAYNEQFF. The CDR3, as DNA: TGCGCCAGCAGGGGAGGACAGGGGGCCTACAATGAGCAGTTCTTC.